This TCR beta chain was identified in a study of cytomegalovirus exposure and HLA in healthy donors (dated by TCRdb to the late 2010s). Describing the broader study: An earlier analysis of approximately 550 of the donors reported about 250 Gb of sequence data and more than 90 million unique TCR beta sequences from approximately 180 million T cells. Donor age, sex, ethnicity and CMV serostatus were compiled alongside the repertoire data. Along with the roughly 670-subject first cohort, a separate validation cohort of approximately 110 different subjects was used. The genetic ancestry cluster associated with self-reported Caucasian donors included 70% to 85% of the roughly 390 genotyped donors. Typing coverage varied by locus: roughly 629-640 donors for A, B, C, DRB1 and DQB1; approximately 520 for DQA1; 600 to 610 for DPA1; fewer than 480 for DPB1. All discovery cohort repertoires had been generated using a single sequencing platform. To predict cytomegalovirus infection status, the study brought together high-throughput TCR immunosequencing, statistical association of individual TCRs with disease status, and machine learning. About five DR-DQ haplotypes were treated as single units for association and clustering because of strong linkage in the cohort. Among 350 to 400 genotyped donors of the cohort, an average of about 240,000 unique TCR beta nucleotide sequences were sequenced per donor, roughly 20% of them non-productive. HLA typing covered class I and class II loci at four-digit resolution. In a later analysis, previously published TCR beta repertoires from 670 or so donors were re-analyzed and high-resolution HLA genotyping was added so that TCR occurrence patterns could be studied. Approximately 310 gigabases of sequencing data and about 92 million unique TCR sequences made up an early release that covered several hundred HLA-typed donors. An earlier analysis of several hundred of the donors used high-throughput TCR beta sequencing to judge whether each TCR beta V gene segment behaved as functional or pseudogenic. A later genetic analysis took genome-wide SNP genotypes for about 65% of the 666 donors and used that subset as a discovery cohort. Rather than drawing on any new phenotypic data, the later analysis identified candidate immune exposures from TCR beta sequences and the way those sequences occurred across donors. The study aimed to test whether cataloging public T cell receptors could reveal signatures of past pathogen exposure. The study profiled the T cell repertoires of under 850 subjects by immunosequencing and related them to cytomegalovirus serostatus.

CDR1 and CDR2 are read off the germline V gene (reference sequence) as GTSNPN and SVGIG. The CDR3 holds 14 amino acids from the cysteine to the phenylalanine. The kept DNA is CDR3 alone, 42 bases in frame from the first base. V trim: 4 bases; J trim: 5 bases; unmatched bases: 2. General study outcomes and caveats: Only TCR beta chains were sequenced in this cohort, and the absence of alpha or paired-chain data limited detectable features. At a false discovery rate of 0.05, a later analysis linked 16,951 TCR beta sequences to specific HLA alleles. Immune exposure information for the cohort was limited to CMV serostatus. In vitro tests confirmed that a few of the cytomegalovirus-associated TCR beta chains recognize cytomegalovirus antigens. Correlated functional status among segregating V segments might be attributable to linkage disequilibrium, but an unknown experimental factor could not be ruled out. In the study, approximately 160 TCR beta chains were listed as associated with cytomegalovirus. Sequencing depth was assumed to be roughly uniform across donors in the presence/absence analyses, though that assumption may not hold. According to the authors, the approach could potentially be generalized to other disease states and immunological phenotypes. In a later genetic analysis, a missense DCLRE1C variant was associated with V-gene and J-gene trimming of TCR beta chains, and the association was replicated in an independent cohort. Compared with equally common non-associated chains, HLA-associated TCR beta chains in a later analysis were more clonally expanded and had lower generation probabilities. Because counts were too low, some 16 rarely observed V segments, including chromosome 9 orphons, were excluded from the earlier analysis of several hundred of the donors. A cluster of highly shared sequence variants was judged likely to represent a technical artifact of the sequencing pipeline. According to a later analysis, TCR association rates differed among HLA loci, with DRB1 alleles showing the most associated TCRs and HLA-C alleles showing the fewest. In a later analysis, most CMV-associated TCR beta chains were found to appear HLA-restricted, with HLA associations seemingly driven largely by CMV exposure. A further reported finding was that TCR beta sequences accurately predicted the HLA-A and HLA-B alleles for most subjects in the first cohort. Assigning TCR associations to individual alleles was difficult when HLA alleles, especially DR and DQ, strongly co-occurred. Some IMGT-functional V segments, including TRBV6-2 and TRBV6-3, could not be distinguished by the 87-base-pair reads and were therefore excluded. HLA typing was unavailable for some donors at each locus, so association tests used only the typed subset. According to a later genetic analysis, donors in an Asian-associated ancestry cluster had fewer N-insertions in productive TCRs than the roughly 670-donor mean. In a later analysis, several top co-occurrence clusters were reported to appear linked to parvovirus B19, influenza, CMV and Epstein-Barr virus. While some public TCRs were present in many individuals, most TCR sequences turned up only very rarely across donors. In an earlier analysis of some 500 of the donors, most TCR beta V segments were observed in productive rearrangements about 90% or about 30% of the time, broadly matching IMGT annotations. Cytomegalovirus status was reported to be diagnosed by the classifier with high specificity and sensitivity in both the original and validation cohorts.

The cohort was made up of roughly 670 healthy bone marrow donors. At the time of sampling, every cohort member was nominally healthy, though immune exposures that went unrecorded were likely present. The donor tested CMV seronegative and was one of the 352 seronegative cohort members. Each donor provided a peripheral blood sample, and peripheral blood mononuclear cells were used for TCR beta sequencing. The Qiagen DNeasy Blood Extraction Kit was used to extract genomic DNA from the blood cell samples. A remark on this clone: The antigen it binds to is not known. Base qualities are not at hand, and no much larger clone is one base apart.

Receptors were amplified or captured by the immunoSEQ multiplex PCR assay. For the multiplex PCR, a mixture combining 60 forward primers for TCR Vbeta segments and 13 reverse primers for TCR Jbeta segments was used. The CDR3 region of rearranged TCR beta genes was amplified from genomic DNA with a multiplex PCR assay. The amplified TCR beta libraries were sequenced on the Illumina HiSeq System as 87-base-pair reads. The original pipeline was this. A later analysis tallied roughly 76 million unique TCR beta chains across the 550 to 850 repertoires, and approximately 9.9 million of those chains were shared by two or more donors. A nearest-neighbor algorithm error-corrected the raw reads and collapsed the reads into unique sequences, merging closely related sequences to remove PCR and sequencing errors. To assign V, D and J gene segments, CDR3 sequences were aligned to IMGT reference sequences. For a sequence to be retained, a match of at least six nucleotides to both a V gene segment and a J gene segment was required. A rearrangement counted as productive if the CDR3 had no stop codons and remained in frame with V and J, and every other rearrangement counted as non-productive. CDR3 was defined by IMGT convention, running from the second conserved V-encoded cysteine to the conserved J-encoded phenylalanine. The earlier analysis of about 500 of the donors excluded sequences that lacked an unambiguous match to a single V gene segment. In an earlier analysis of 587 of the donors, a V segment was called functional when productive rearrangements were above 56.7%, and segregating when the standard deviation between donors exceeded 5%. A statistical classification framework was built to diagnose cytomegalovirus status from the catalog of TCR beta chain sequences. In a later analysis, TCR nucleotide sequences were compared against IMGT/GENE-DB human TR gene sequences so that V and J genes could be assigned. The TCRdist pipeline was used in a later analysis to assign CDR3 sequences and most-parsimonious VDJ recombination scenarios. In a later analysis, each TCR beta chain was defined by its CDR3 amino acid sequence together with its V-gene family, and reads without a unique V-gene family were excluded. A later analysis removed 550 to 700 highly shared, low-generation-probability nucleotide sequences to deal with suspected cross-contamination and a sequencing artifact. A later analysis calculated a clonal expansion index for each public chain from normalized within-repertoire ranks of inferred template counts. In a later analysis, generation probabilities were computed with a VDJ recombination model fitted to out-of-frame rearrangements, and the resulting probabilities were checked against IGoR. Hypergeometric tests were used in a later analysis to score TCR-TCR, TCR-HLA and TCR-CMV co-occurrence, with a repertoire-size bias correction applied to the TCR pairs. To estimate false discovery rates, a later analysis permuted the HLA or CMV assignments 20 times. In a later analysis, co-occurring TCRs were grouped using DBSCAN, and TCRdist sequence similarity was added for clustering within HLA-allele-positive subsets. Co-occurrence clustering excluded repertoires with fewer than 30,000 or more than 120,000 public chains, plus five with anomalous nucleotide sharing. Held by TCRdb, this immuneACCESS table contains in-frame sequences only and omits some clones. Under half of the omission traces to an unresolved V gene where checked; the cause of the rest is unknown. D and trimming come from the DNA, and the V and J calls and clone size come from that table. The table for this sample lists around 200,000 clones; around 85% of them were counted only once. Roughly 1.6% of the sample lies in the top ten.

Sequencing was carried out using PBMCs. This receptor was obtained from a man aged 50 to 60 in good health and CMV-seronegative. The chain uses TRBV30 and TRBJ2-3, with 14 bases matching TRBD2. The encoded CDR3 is CAWTTSGRGDTQYF. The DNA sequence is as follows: TGTGCCTGGACGACTAGCGGGAGGGGAGATACGCAGTATTTT.